This T cell receptor beta chain was captured by sequencing in a study of OX40 agonist ivuxolimab in advanced cancers. With 1 base removed from V and 5 bases from J, the gap between germline ends came to 8 bases. The CDR3 spans 13 residues. The germline CDR1 and CDR2 sequences are LNHDA and SQIVND (reference sequence). Clones were read by immunoSEQ multiplex PCR, and TCRdb kept only the in-frame ones, dropping some. Of roughly 100,000 clones in the sample, about nine tenths were seen once. Findings of the study overall: Among the lowest peripheral clonal expansion occurred in 0.1-3.0 mg/kg partial responders. The work left the antigen specificity of expanded peripheral T cells undetermined. Mean expanded clone counts were higher in CD8+ than CD4+ T cells.

With respect to this clone: Its target is unknown.

Sequencing used CD4+ or CD8+ T cells sorted from blood, obtained in a trial of the OX40 agonist ivuxolimab. The sequence derives from an adult with an advanced solid tumor such as melanoma, head and neck, liver or kidney cancer. J is TRBJ2-5 and V is TRBV19; D uncertain. As DNA, the CDR3 is TGTGCCAGTAGTATAGGTGTAGGTGAGACCCAGTACTTC. Its translation: CASSIGVGETQYF.